The clone carrying this T cell receptor (beta chain) was found a few times. The entry originates in a study of shared T cell receptors in the human thymus. The method was immunoSEQ multiplex PCR; TCRdb's version includes in-frame clones alone and lacks a portion of them. Found here are about 540,000 clones, roughly 74% of them singletons; the top ten hold around 0.013%. This CDR3 has 17 amino acids. In addition, the sample was reused for a study of human thymus T cells. This second study notes: Donors were healthy Finnish babies undergoing corrective operations for congenital heart defects. Resected material from corrective heart surgery provided the thymus tissue analysed. Repertoires from thymus and blood appeared to show biased V and J gene usage.

What was sequenced was thymocytes. J is TRBJ2-1 and V is TRBV21-1; TRBD1, as called in the table, went unchecked against the DNA. TRBV21-1 is termed a pseudogene. The sequence derives from a boy under two years old with a congenital heart defect. CDR3 residues: CASSKGAGDRAGNEQFF. The CDR3 nucleotides read TGTGCCAGCAGCAAAGGGGCAGGGGACAGGGCTGGAAATGAGCAGTTCTTC.